The rows below give T cell receptor beta chains drawn from one sample of a study of CD8+ T cells in alopecia areata. Clones were read by immunoSEQ multiplex PCR, and TCRdb kept only the in-frame ones, dropping some. The sample carries around 140,000 clones, about 86% recorded once. The sample consisted of CD8+ T cells sorted from blood, taken at week 4, from a patient treated with tofacitinib. The origin of the receptors is a human donor with alopecia areata. The CDR3 runs from the conserved cysteine through the conserved F or W. The D gene is left open where the match is weak. Some rows have no size entry. The others give once, few or many, or a class for an expanded clone.

abundance: .; j_gene: TRBJ2-5; d_gene: .; v_gene: TRBV5-6; CDR3nt: TGTGCCAGCAGCTTGGAAGGCGATATTATTCAAGAGACCCAGTACTTC; CDR3aa: CASSLEGDIIQETQYF
abundance: .; j_gene: TRBJ1-1; d_gene: .; v_gene: TRBV9; CDR3nt: TGTGCCAGCAGCGTAGCGGGGCTTGACACTGAAGCTTTCTTT; CDR3aa: CASSVAGLDTEAFF
abundance: .; j_gene: TRBJ2-7; d_gene: .; v_gene: TRBV19; CDR3nt: TGTGCCAGTAGTACCGGGATGTCCTACGAGCAGTACTTC; CDR3aa: CASSTGMSYEQYF
abundance: .; j_gene: TRBJ1-1; d_gene: .; v_gene: TRBV5-6; CDR3nt: TGTGCCAGCAGCCCAACCTTGGACCTGGAAGCTTTCTTT; CDR3aa: CASSPTLDLEAFF
abundance: .; j_gene: TRBJ2-7; d_gene: .; v_gene: TRBV7-9; CDR3nt: TGTGCCAGCAGCTTAGCTCGGGGCTCCGCGACGGGCGAGCAGTACTTC; CDR3aa: CASSLARGSATGEQYF
abundance: few; j_gene: TRBJ1-2; d_gene: .; v_gene: TRBV29-1; CDR3nt: TGCAGCGTTGGAGGAGACGACGGGAATGGCTACACCTTC; CDR3aa: CSVGGDDGNGYTF
abundance: once; j_gene: TRBJ1-2; d_gene: .; v_gene: TRBV4-1; CDR3nt: TGCGCCAGCAGCCAAGATCTTCCCGGGGGCTGGGGTGGCTACACCTTC; CDR3aa: CASSQDLPGGWGGYTF
abundance: .; j_gene: TRBJ2-6; d_gene: .; v_gene: TRBV4-1; CDR3nt: TGCGCCAGCAGCCAAGGGGAGAATCTCTCTGGGGCCAACGTCCTGACTTTC; CDR3aa: CASSQGENLSGANVLTF
abundance: .; j_gene: TRBJ2-5; d_gene: TRBD1; v_gene: TRBV18; CDR3nt: TGTGCCAGCTCACCCCCGGGACAGGAAGAGACCCAGTACTTC; CDR3aa: CASSPPGQEETQYF
abundance: .; j_gene: TRBJ2-2; d_gene: .; v_gene: TRBV7-3; CDR3nt: TGTGCCAGCAGCCCTACCAGGGTTGAGACCGGGGAGCTGTTTTTT; CDR3aa: CASSPTRVETGELFF
abundance: .; j_gene: TRBJ2-7; d_gene: .; v_gene: TRBV7-9; CDR3nt: TGTGCCAGCAGCTTAGCCGAGGGGACGGCCTACGAGCAGTACTTC; CDR3aa: CASSLAEGTAYEQYF
abundance: .; j_gene: TRBJ2-3; d_gene: .; v_gene: TRBV4-1; CDR3nt: TGCGCCAGCAGCCATCTCACTACAGATACGCAGTATTTT; CDR3aa: CASSHLTTDTQYF
abundance: .; j_gene: TRBJ2-7; d_gene: .; v_gene: TRBV7-9; CDR3nt: TGTGCCAGCAGTCACGACAGGTCGAGCTCCTACGAGCAGTACTTC; CDR3aa: CASSHDRSSSYEQYF
abundance: .; j_gene: TRBJ2-5; d_gene: TRBD2; v_gene: TRBV5-6; CDR3nt: TGTGCCAGCAGTTTGCGGGAGAGATTAGAGACCCAGTACTTC; CDR3aa: CASSLRERLETQYF
abundance: few; j_gene: TRBJ2-7; d_gene: TRBD2; v_gene: TRBV27; CDR3nt: TGTGCCAGCAGTTTCATACTCGAGGGACTATCCGAGCAGTACTTC; CDR3aa: CASSFILEGLSEQYF
abundance: .; j_gene: TRBJ2-1; d_gene: .; v_gene: TRBV7-9; CDR3nt: TGTGCCAGCAGCGGAACCGAGCGGAGGTACAATGAGCAGTTCTTC; CDR3aa: CASSGTERRYNEQFF
abundance: .; j_gene: TRBJ2-7; d_gene: TRBD2; v_gene: TRBV9; CDR3nt: TGTGCCAGCAGCGTAGCTGATGGGACTAGCGTTTCCAAATACTCCTACGAGCAGTACTTC; CDR3aa: CASSVADGTSVSKYSYEQYF
abundance: .; j_gene: TRBJ2-5; d_gene: TRBD2; v_gene: TRBV25-1; CDR3nt: TGTGCCAGCAGTGAAGAGGCTAGCGGGTATGAGACCCAGTACTTC; CDR3aa: CASSEEASGYETQYF
abundance: .; j_gene: TRBJ2-7; d_gene: .; v_gene: TRBV27; CDR3nt: TGTGCCAGCAGTCCCCAAGGGCAGGCCTACGAGCAGTACTTC; CDR3aa: CASSPQGQAYEQYF
abundance: once; j_gene: TRBJ2-7; d_gene: .; v_gene: TRBV5-1; CDR3nt: TGCGCCAGCAGCTTGCGGGGCGAGCAGTACTTC; CDR3aa: CASSLRGEQYF
abundance: .; j_gene: TRBJ2-1; d_gene: TRBD1; v_gene: TRBV6-6; CDR3nt: TGTGCCAGCAGACGGACAGGGGGCGAATACAATGAGCAGTTCTTC; CDR3aa: CASRRTGGEYNEQFF
abundance: .; j_gene: TRBJ2-5; d_gene: .; v_gene: TRBV7-9; CDR3nt: TGTGCCAGCAGCTTACAAGAGACCCAGTACTTC; CDR3aa: CASSLQETQYF